This entry features one TCR beta chain sequence. Clones were sequenced by immunoSEQ multiplex PCR, and TCRdb holds only the in-frame ones, with some missing. The table includes 130,000 to 150,000 clones, roughly 89% detected once. This record comes from a study of T cell responses to AZD1222 COVID-19 vaccine. Source: peripheral blood, taken on day 0 of AZD1222 vaccination. The clonotype comes from an adult in good health.

CDR3 sequence (DNA): TGTGCCAGCAGCCTGGACGTGCTTATCCACCAGGGGGGCTACACCTTC. Its translation is CASSLDVLIHQGGYTF. The gene calls are TRBV5-4 and TRBJ1-2; possible D gene TRBD1, 6 bases. V was pared by 4 bases and J by 8 bases, with 24 bases between. The length of the CDR3 is 16 residues. Germline V gene sequence: CDR1 SGHNT, CDR2 YYREEE (reference sequence).